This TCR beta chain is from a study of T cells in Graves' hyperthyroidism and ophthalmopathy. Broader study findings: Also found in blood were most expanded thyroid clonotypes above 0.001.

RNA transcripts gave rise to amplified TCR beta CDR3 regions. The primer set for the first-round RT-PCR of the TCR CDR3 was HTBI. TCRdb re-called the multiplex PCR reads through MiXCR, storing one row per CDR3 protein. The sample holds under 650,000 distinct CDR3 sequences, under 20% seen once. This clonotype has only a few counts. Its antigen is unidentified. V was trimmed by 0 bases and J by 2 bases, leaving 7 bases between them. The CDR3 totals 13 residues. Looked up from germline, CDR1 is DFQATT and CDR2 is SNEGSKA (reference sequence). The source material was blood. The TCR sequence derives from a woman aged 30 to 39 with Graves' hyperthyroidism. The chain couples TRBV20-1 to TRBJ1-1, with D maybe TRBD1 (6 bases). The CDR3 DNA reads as TGCAGTGCTAGAGAGGACAGTAACACTGAAGCTTTCTTT. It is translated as CSAREDSNTEAFF.